One and the same sample provided the 25 T cell receptor beta chains below, sequenced in a study of T cells in Graves' hyperthyroidism and ophthalmopathy. What was amplified from RNA transcripts were TCR beta CDR3 regions. With the HTBI primer set, the TCR CDR3 went through a first round of RT-PCR. TCRdb independently ran MiXCR on the multiplex PCR reads; one entry per CDR3 protein. This sample has around 300,000 distinct CDR3 sequences, with roughly 13% found just once. The sample comprised blood. These receptors all come from a middle-aged woman with Graves' ophthalmopathy.

This clonotype was observed many times. This rearrangement joins TRBV20-1 to TRBJ1-2; D gene uncertain. Between the trimmed V and J ends, which lost 5 bases and 0 bases, there was a span of 16 bases. Germline V gene sequence: CDR1 DFQATT, CDR2 SNEGSKA (reference sequence). CDR3 length: 15 residues. The DNA for the CDR3 is TGCAGTGCTCCCTCCCCAGGTTTAGCTAACTATGGCTACACCTTC. Protein sequence: CSAPSPGLANYGYTF.

This sequence joins TRBV20-1 and TRBJ2-6; 12 nucleotides agree with TRBD2. CDR1 is DFQATT and CDR2 is SNEGSKA in the germline V gene (reference sequence). With V trimmed by 6 bases and J by 1 base, 4 bases remained unmatched. The CDR3 totals 16 residues. CDR3 sequence reads: CSATSGRASGANVLTF. CDR3 DNA: TGCAGTGCGACTAGCGGGAGAGCTTCTGGGGCCAACGTCCTGACTTTC.

This clonotype was counted at least ten times. This chain links TRBV6-5 with TRBJ2-7; no firm D call. From germline, CDR1 is MNHEY and CDR2 SVGAGI. V shed 0 bases and J shed 6 bases, with 3 bases lying between them. This CDR3 comprises 11 residues. CDR3 sequence reads: CASSYSREQYF. CDR3 sequence (DNA): TGTGCCAGCAGTTACTCTCGCGAGCAGTACTTC.

This clonotype has a count of ten or more. The V gene is TRBV10-1, the J gene TRBJ1-5, with D unclear. Trimming removed 3 bases from V and 2 bases from J, with 17 bases in between. The CDR3 length is 17 residues. Germline V CDR1 and CDR2: WNHNN, SYGVQD (reference sequence). The CDR3 DNA reads TGCGCCAGCAGTGAAGACGTACCGGGGTTTCGCAATCAGCCCCAGCATTTT. Its protein product is CASSEDVPGFRNQPQHF.

This clonotype was seen ten or more times. This chain connects TRBV28 to TRBJ2-7; possibly TRBD1 or TRBD2 for D (5 bases each). V was cut by 4 bases and J by 4 bases, with 11 bases left in between. The CDR3 has 13 residues. CDR1 and CDR2 from the germline V gene are MDHEN and SYDVKM. The CDR3 spells CASSSLWGYEQYF. The CDR3 DNA sequence: TGTGCCAGCAGTTCCCTCTGGGGGTACGAGCAGTACTTC.

This clonotype has ten or more counts. Possible read error: a much larger clone is one base away. V usage is TRBV24-1 and J usage is TRBJ1-2, with D unclear. V was cut by 0 bases and J by 7 bases, with 2 bases left in between. CDR1 KGHDR and CDR2 SFDVKD come from the germline V gene. The CDR3 is 11 residues long. CDR3 bases: TGTGCCACCAGTGATTTGAGTGGCTACACCTTC. Protein product: CATSDLSGYTF.

In its sample, this clonotype was seen many times. The V and J genes are TRBV30 and TRBJ1-2, with 7 bases matching TRBD1. Germline CDR1 reads GTSNPN; CDR2 reads SVGIG (reference sequence). Unmatched junction bases numbered 11, after V lost 6 bases and J lost 4 bases. The CDR3 totals 14 residues. The CDR3, as DNA: TGTGCCTGCCAAAGGACAGGCGGGTCCTATGGCTACACCTTC. Protein sequence: CACQRTGGSYGYTF. The variable domain in full, with the rest retrieved from reference TRBV30 and TRBJ1-2, is SQTIHQWPATLVQPVGSPLSLECTVEGTSNPNLYWYRQAAGRGLQLLFYSVGIGQISSEVPQNLSASRPQDRQFILSSKKLLLSDSGFYLCACQRTGGSYGYTFGSGTRLTVV.

This clonotype was observed a handful of times. CDR3 region: CASSLRGRMSWENTGELFF. The CDR3 DNA reads as TGTGCCAGCAGTTTACGAGGCCGTATGAGTTGGGAAAACACCGGGGAGCTGTTTTTT. The chain links TRBV27 to TRBJ2-2; D unresolved. V lost 2 bases and J lost 2, with 21 bases in between. Germline values: CDR1 MNHEY, CDR2 SMNVEV (reference sequence). CDR3 length: 19 residues.

As to this clonotype: A much larger clone is a single base away; this may be a read error. The gene calls are TRBV20-1 and TRBJ2-7; 11 nucleotides align to TRBD1. Germline V gene lookup returns CDR1 DFQATT and CDR2 SNEGSKA (reference sequence). The ends lost 0 bases at V and 5 bases at J; junction bases unmatched: 3. The CDR3 covers 14 residues. CDR3 sequence (DNA): TGCAGTGCTAGAGATCCGGGACAGGGGGACGAGCAGTACTTC. This codes for CSARDPGQGDEQYF.

This clonotype was seen repeatedly, ten times or more. V gene TRBV6-1 combines with J gene TRBJ2-7, with TRBD1 identical over 10 bases. V lost 9 bases and J lost 3; bases outside the gene matches: 14. The CDR3 spans 16 residues. CDR1 and CDR2 from the germline V gene are MNHNS and SASEGT. The CDR3 DNA sequence: TGTGCCAGTTCCCGTTTGGGGACAGGGGTCAGCTACGAGCAGTACTTC. This sequence encodes CASSRLGTGVSYEQYF.

The V and J genes are TRBV24-1 and TRBJ1-3; D possibly corresponds to TRBD1 (6 bases). The CDR3 has 15 amino acids. CDR1 and CDR2 (germline): KGHDR, SFDVKD. V lost 5 bases and J 0 bases, leaving 10 bases between the germline ends. DNA for the CDR3: TGTGCCACCAGTGTCGGACAGAGCTCTGGAAACACCATATATTTT. Protein product: CATSVGQSSGNTIYF.

This clonotype came up many times. V and J are TRBV7-9 and TRBJ2-6; D not resolved. Germline values: CDR1 SEHNR, CDR2 FQNEAQ (reference sequence). The V end lost 3 bases, the J end lost 0 bases, and 6 bases lay between the germline ends. The CDR3 extends over 15 amino acids. This CDR3 is CASSFGTSGANVLTF. In nucleotides, the CDR3 is TGTGCCAGCAGCTTTGGCACCTCTGGGGCCAACGTCCTGACTTTC. Full variable domain (outside the CDR3, taken from reference TRBV7-9 and TRBJ2-6): DTGVSQNPRHKITKRGQNVTFRCDPISEHNRLYWYRQTLGQGPEFLTYFQNEAQLEKSRLLSDRFSAERPKGSFSTLEIQRTEQGDSAMYLCASSFGTSGANVLTFGAGSRLTVL.

The chain carries TRBV11-2 and TRBJ2-2, with D tentatively TRBD1 (6 bases). This CDR3 is 15 amino acids long. Trimming removed 7 bases from V and 4 bases from J, with 16 bases in between. CDR1 SGHAT and CDR2 FQNNGV come from the germline V gene. Written as DNA, the CDR3 is TGTGCCAGCAACTCCCGGGACAAGCTCACCGGGGAGCTGTTTTTT. Its translation is CASNSRDKLTGELFF.

This clonotype was picked up many times. The J gene is TRBJ2-3, the V gene TRBV12-3 or TRBV12-4, with 9 bases that match TRBD1. This CDR3 contains 15 residues. V shed 4 bases, J shed 3 bases, and the junction held 5 bases outside the gene matches. The CDR3 DNA reads as TGTGCCAGCAGTTCAGACAGGGGGAGGACAGATACGCAGTATTTT. It is translated as CASSSDRGRTDTQYF.

At least ten counts were recorded for this clonotype. The rearrangement uses TRBV27 and TRBJ2-1; D ambiguous. Germline CDR1 reads MNHEY; CDR2 reads SMNVEV (reference sequence). Trimming shortened V by 5 bases and J by 5 bases, and 16 bases separated the two germline ends. The CDR3 runs 15 residues. The CDR3 DNA sequence: TGTGCCAGCAGTATTACCGCTGCGATTAACAATGAGCAGTTCTTC. Residues: CASSITAAINNEQFF.

Comments on this clonotype: Just one base apart from a much larger clone, this may be a read error. CDR3 in DNA: TGTGCCAGCAGTTTTTACGGGGGGGGGAAAAACTATTGCTACACCTTC. Amino acid sequence: CASSFYGGGKNYCYTF. The V gene is TRBV6-9, the J gene TRBJ1-2; possibly TRBD1 for D (5 bases). Germline V gene lookup returns CDR1 MNHGY and CDR2 SVAAGI. The CDR3 spans 16 residues.

At least ten counts were recorded for this clonotype. The chain employs TRBV12-3 or TRBV12-4 and TRBJ1-6; tentative D call: TRBD1 (6 bases). V dropped 5 bases and J dropped 6 bases, with 20 bases sitting between them. The CDR3 has 17 residues. The CDR3 region is CASSLQLTGTLNSPLHF. The CDR3 DNA reads TGTGCCAGCAGTCTACAACTGACAGGAACCCTTAATTCACCCCTCCACTTT.

This clonotype appeared many times. DNA of the CDR3: TGTGCCAGCTCACGGGACTGGGAAGAGACCCAGTACTTC. It codes for CASSRDWEETQYF. J is TRBJ2-5 and V is TRBV18; maybe TRBD2 (6 bases). Looked up from germline, CDR1 is KGHSH and CDR2 is LQKENI. Trimming removed 4 bases from V and 3 bases from J, with 9 bases in between. CDR3 size: 13 residues. The variable domain in full, with the rest retrieved from reference TRBV18 and TRBJ2-5, is NAGVMQNPRHLVRRRGQEARLRCSPMKGHSHVYWYRQLPEEGLKFMVYLQKENIIDESGMPKERFSAEFPKEGPSILRIQQVVRGDSAAYFCASSRDWEETQYFGPGTRLLVL.

This clonotype appeared a few times. V is TRBV18 and J is TRBJ1-2; no firm D call. Looked up from germline, CDR1 is KGHSH and CDR2 is LQKENI. CDR3 length: 14 amino acids. Between the trimmed V and J ends, which lost 0 bases and 8 bases, there was a span of 13 bases. The chain's CDR3 is CASSPPSGVYGYTF. DNA of the CDR3: TGTGCCAGCTCACCACCGTCTGGGGTTTACGGCTACACCTTC.

This clonotype was picked up many times. The V gene is TRBV9, the J gene TRBJ2-1; 7 bases align to TRBD2. V lost 0 bases, J lost 9 bases, and 6 bases stayed unmatched. Germline V gene data show CDR1 as SGDLS and CDR2 as YYNGEE. The CDR3 runs 14 residues. DNA of the CDR3: TGTGCCAGCAGCGTAGCTTCGGGGGGTCTTGAGCAGTTCTTC. Amino acid sequence: CASSVASGGLEQFF.

This clonotype has ten or more counts. This chain links TRBV25-1 with TRBJ1-4; D is unresolved. This CDR3 spans 11 amino acids. In germline, CDR1 is MGHDK, CDR2 SYGVNS. With 6 bases removed from V and 8 bases from J, the gap between germline ends came to 7 bases. The CDR3: CASSGSEKLFF. CDR3 DNA sequence: TGTGCCAGCAGCGGATCGGAAAAACTGTTTTTT.

This clonotype was detected ten times or more. The rearrangement links TRBV6-1 to TRBJ2-7; D ambiguous. Trimming shortened V by 2 bases and J by 2 bases, and 13 bases separated the two germline ends. Germline CDR1 reads MNHNS; CDR2 reads SASEGT. This CDR3 has 15 residues. This CDR3 reads CASSEMSYPPYEQYF. The CDR3 nucleotides read TGTGCCAGCAGTGAAATGTCATACCCCCCCTACGAGCAGTACTTC.

This clonotype was recorded only once. This chain links TRBV2 with TRBJ1-1; no firm D call. Germline assignment: CDR1 SNHLY and CDR2 FYNNEI. V was pared by 3 bases and J by 1 base, with 12 bases between. The length of the CDR3 is 15 residues. The CDR3 loop is CASSEGRRGNTEAFF. CDR3 bases: TGTGCCAGCAGTGAGGGCAGGCGGGGGAACACTGAAGCTTTCTTT.

This clonotype has ten or more counts. The chain is built from TRBV14 and TRBJ2-3, with TRBD1 matching 9 bases. Germline CDR1 is SGHDN and CDR2 is FVKESK. Trimming at V came to 1 base and at J to 6 bases, leaving 11 bases not matched to a gene. The CDR3 has 17 residues. CDR3 sequence reads: CASSQVAVGTGYDTQYF. CDR3 nucleotides: TGTGCCAGCAGCCAAGTCGCTGTGGGGACAGGGTATGATACGCAGTATTTT.

At least ten counts were recorded for this clonotype. The V call is TRBV18, the J call TRBJ1-1; D gene uncertain. The CDR3 is made up of 13 amino acids. V lost 3 bases and J lost 1, with 6 bases in between. The germline gives CDR1 KGHSH, CDR2 LQKENI. For the CDR3, the DNA is TGTGCCAGCTCACCTCAGAAGAACACTGAAGCTTTCTTT. Its protein product is CASSPQKNTEAFF.